These 27 T cell receptor beta chains were all obtained from the same sample, sequenced in a study of T cell responses to AZD1222 COVID-19 vaccine. Clones were read by immunoSEQ multiplex PCR, and TCRdb kept only the in-frame ones, dropping some. The table lists approximately 90,000 clones, 70% to 90% of them singletons. Here the sequenced sample was peripheral blood, taken on day 0 of AZD1222 vaccination. Source of these receptors: an adult in good health.

The chain joins TRBV3-1 (or the pseudogene TRBV3-2) to TRBJ2-1, with 10 positions matching TRBD2. The germline V gene encodes CDR1 LGHDT and CDR2 YNNKEL (reference sequence). Trimming cost V 0 bases and J 8 bases; bases outside gene matches: 4. CDR3 length equals 15 residues. CDR3 in amino acids: CASSQELAGRDEQFF. The CDR3 nucleotides read TGTGCCAGCAGCCAAGAACTAGCGGGGAGGGATGAGCAGTTCTTC.

This chain connects TRBV3-1 (or the pseudogene TRBV3-2) to TRBJ2-5, with 7 bases identical to TRBD2. The V gene's germline CDR1 is LGHDT and CDR2 YNNKEL (reference sequence). The CDR3 has 16 amino acids. The ends lost 4 bases at V and 4 bases at J; junction bases unmatched: 12. The CDR3 bases are TGTGCCAGCAGCCGCCACGCGGCTGCTAGCGGAGAGACCCAGTACTTC. It codes for CASSRHAAASGETQYF.

The chain combines TRBV11-2 with TRBJ2-7; 12 positions agree with TRBD2. The J segment lost 4 bases and the V segment lost 2 bases, leaving 9 bases of the junction unmatched. Germline values: CDR1 SGHAT, CDR2 FQNNGV. The CDR3 covers 17 residues. The CDR3 region is CASSLSYTSGGTYEQYF. CDR3 DNA: TGTGCCAGCAGCTTATCGTATACTAGCGGGGGGACTTACGAGCAGTACTTC.

This chain links TRBV11-2 with TRBJ2-5; D tentatively reads TRBD1 or TRBD2 (6 bases each). CDR3 length equals 15 residues. The V and J ends lost 2 bases and 4 bases respectively, with 14 bases between them. Germline CDR1 and CDR2: SGHAT and FQNNGV. The CDR3 DNA sequence: TGTGCCAGCAGCTTACCCCGGGGGCGGGGAGAGACCCAGTACTTC. Its translation: CASSLPRGRGETQYF.

The chain joins TRBV7-2 to TRBJ1-2; no firm D call. Germline-derived CDR1 and CDR2 are SGHTA and FQGNSA. The CDR3 totals 15 residues. V lost 0 bases and J lost 4, with 12 bases in between. This CDR3 reads CASSLAAVSPYGYTF. CDR3 DNA sequence: TGTGCCAGCAGCTTAGCGGCAGTGAGTCCCTATGGCTACACCTTC.

V is TRBV6-5 and J is TRBJ2-7; 7 bases match TRBD2. Trimming removed 8 bases from V and 3 bases from J; junction bases left unmatched: 7. CDR1 and CDR2 from the germline V gene are MNHEY and SVGAGI. The length of the CDR3 is 13 residues. DNA for the CDR3: TGTGCCAGCCGACTAGCTGGTCTCTACGAGCAGTACTTC. Protein: CASRLAGLYEQYF.

This chain joins TRBV15 and TRBJ2-2; the D gene is possibly TRBD1 (6 bases). The V end was cut by 0 bases, the J end by 6 bases, with 14 bases between. The germline V gene has CDR1 LNHNV and CDR2 YYDKDF (reference sequence). This CDR3 has 16 residues. The CDR3: CATSRDNREWAGELFF. CDR3 nucleotides: TGTGCCACCAGCAGAGATAACAGGGAATGGGCCGGGGAGCTGTTTTTT.

This sequence joins TRBV5-1 and TRBJ2-7; D ambiguous. The CDR3 has 15 amino acids. Germline CDR1 reads SGHRS; CDR2 reads YFSETQ. V shed 0 bases and J shed 4 bases, with 14 bases lying between them. This CDR3 is CASSLANGVSYEQYF. For the CDR3, the DNA is TGCGCCAGCAGCTTGGCCAATGGGGTCAGTTACGAGCAGTACTTC.

The chain has TRBV5-1 and TRBJ1-2; 9 bases are shared with TRBD1. Germline CDR1 SGHRS, CDR2 YFSETQ. The CDR3 length is 17 residues. Trimming removed 4 bases from V and 2 bases from J; junction bases left unmatched: 12. The CDR3 DNA reads as TGCGCCAGCAGCGTATCCGGGACAGGGCTGCTCAACTATGGCTACACCTTC. Translated: CASSVSGTGLLNYGYTF.

The V call is TRBV6-4, the J call TRBJ2-3; 8 bases fit TRBD1. The germline V gene has CDR1 MRHNA and CDR2 SNTAGT. The CDR3 contains 16 residues. Trimming at V came to 2 bases and at J to 4 bases, leaving 8 bases not matched to a gene. The CDR3 DNA sequence: TGTGCCAGCAGTGACAAAGGGGCAGGGGGCGCAGATACGCAGTATTTT. It translates to CASSDKGAGGADTQYF.

On this clone itself: Relative to the germline gene, one junction end is altered; a read error may explain this. The rearrangement links TRBV6-1 to TRBJ1-3, with D perhaps TRBD1 (6 bases). The CDR3 is made up of 16 amino acids. Germline V gives CDR1 MNHNS, CDR2 SASEGT. CDR3 nucleotides: TGTGCCAGCAGTGAAGGAGCGGGACAAACTGGGAACACCATATATTTT. It encodes CASSEGAGQTGNTIYF.

The chain employs TRBV10-1 and TRBJ2-5; D ambiguous. Germline CDR1 is WNHNN and CDR2 is SYGVQD (reference sequence). The CDR3 length is 14 residues. V shed 3 bases and J shed 5 bases, with 13 bases lying between them. CDR3 in amino acids: CASSEGSAVETQYF. The CDR3 nucleotides read TGCGCCAGCAGTGAAGGCTCAGCTGTGGAGACCCAGTACTTC.

V is TRBV5-1 and J is TRBJ2-3, with 7 bases fitting TRBD1. V shed 4 bases and J 6 bases; nucleotides not matched to a gene: 8. The germline CDR1 and CDR2 sequences are SGHRS and YFSETQ. This CDR3 is built from 14 residues. CDR3 nucleotides: TGCGCCAGCAGCCTGGGACAGCCCGAGGATACGCAGTATTTT. This sequence encodes CASSLGQPEDTQYF.

The gene calls are TRBV20-1 and TRBJ2-5, with TRBD2 matching 8 bases. CDR3 length: 10 amino acids. The germline gives CDR1 DFQATT, CDR2 SNEGSKA (reference sequence). CDR3 DNA: TGCCAAACGGGGGGGGAGACCCAGTACTTC. Protein product: CQTGGETQYF.

The rearrangement joins TRBV7-9 to TRBJ1-5; the match to TRBD1 covers 7 bases. The CDR3 sequence is 15 residues long. V trimming: 5 bases; J trimming: 4 bases; junction bases outside the gene matches: 8. The germline V gene encodes CDR1 SEHNR and CDR2 FQNEAQ (reference sequence). For the CDR3, the DNA is TGTGCCAGCAGCGCCTCAGGGGGACCGAATCAGCCCCAGCATTTT. It yields the protein CASSASGGPNQPQHF.

This clone was observed a few times. The rearrangement uses TRBV2 and TRBJ2-7; D is ambiguous. Trimming cost V 5 bases and J 3 bases, with 8 bases left between them. In germline, CDR1 is SNHLY, CDR2 FYNNEI. This CDR3 has 12 amino acids. CDR3 sequence: CASSFQNYEQYF. The CDR3 nucleotides are TGTGCCAGCAGTTTCCAGAACTACGAGCAGTACTTC. Full variable domain (remainder filled in from reference TRBV2 and TRBJ2-7): EPEVTQTPSHQVTQMGQEVILRCVPISNHLYFYWYRQILGQKVEFLVSFYNNEISEKSEIFDDQFSVERPDGSNFTLKIRSTKLEDSAMYFCASSFQNYEQYFGPGTRLTVT.

This clone has a handful of counts. The chain is built from TRBV27 and TRBJ2-3, with D perhaps matching TRBD2 (6 bases). Germline CDR1 and CDR2: MNHEY and SMNVEV (reference sequence). V dropped 9 bases and J dropped 8 bases, with 12 bases sitting between them. CDR3 length equals 11 residues. The CDR3, as DNA: TGTGCCAGTCGACTCGGGGGTACGCAGTATTTT. Encoded protein: CASRLGGTQYF.

The J gene is TRBJ2-1, the V gene TRBV15; D gene ambiguous. The V gene's germline CDR1 is LNHNV and CDR2 YYDKDF (reference sequence). This CDR3 contains 17 residues. The V and J ends lost 1 base and 8 bases respectively, with 21 bases between them. CDR3 protein: CATSRGQGSPQFDEQFF. CDR3 nucleotide sequence: TGTGCCACCAGCAGAGGTCAAGGGTCCCCCCAGTTCGATGAGCAGTTCTTC. Variable domain in full (rest from reference TRBV15 and TRBJ2-1): DAMVIQNPRYQVTQFGKPVTLSCSQTLNHNVMYWYQQKSSQAPKLLFHYYDKDFNNEADTPDNFQSRRPNTSFCFLDIRSPGLGDTAMYLCATSRGQGSPQFDEQFFGPGTRLTVL.

The V and J genes are TRBV6-6 and TRBJ1-2; D not certain. This CDR3 comprises 12 residues. Germline-derived CDR1 and CDR2 are MNHNY and SVGAGI (reference sequence). V was pared by 2 bases and J by 8 bases, with 9 bases between. CDR3 sequence reads: CASSYLSRGYTF. DNA for the CDR3: TGTGCCAGCAGTTACCTTAGCAGGGGCTACACCTTC.

The chain joins TRBV7-9 to TRBJ1-2, with D maybe TRBD1 (5 bases). CDR3 size: 14 residues. Germline CDR1 is SEHNR and CDR2 is FQNEAQ (reference sequence). V dropped 5 bases and J dropped 4 bases, with 14 bases sitting between them. Here the CDR3 DNA reads TGTGCCAGCAGCCCCCGACAGTGGCCCTATGGCTACACCTTC. Amino acids: CASSPRQWPYGYTF.

Worth noting for this clone: The identical CDR3 is also encoded by other nucleotide sequences in the sample. The chain employs TRBV2 and TRBJ2-5, with a tentative D call TRBD2 (5 bases). V gave up 3 bases and J gave up 5 bases, with 10 bases separating them. CDR1 SNHLY and CDR2 FYNNEI come from the germline V gene. The CDR3 is made up of 13 amino acids. CDR3 sequence: CASSDVGGETQYF. As DNA, the CDR3 is TGTGCCAGCAGTGATGTCGGCGGGGAGACCCAGTACTTC.

The chain has TRBV11-2 and TRBJ2-3, with 8 bases fitting TRBD1. Trimming took 3 bases from V and 5 from J; bases not matched to a gene: 1. The germline CDR1 and CDR2 sequences are SGHAT and FQNNGV. CDR3 size: 13 residues. The CDR3 spells CASSLTGEDTQYF. The DNA for the CDR3 is TGTGCCAGCAGCTTGACAGGGGAAGATACGCAGTATTTT.

V and J are TRBV5-4 and TRBJ2-7, with D possibly called TRBD1 or TRBD2 (5 bases each). Germline assignment: CDR1 SGHNT and CDR2 YYREEE (reference sequence). The CDR3 has 14 residues. V dropped 1 base and J dropped 0 bases, with 8 bases sitting between them. CDR3 in DNA: TGTGCCAGCAGCTTGATGGGGACCTCCTACGAGCAGTACTTC. This translates into CASSLMGTSYEQYF. Drawing the rest from reference TRBV5-4 and TRBJ2-7, the complete variable domain is ETGVTQSPTHLIKTRGQQVTLRCSSQSGHNTVSWYQQALGQGPQFIFQYYREEENGRGNFPPRFSGLQFPNYSSELNVNALELDDSALYLCASSLMGTSYEQYFGPGTRLTVT.

This chain uses TRBV9 with TRBJ2-2; maybe TRBD1 (5 bases). The ends were cut back, 3 bases at V and 0 bases at J, with 9 bases in the middle. The CDR3 loop spans 15 amino acids. Looked up from germline, CDR1 is SGDLS and CDR2 is YYNGEE. The CDR3 coding sequence is TGTGCCAGCAGCGGGGGCGGAGCGAACACCGGGGAGCTGTTTTTT. It translates to CASSGGGANTGELFF.

V and J are TRBV12-5 and TRBJ1-1; D is ambiguous. Germline CDR1 is LGHNT and CDR2 is FRNRAP. Trimming stripped 3 bases from V and 2 bases from J, with 7 bases between. The CDR3 sequence is 13 residues long. Here the CDR3 reads CASGFLGNTEAFF. CDR3 in DNA: TGTGCTAGTGGTTTCCTGGGTAACACTGAAGCTTTCTTT.

A single count supports this clone. V and J are TRBV11-2 and TRBJ1-1; D might be TRBD1 (6 bases). This CDR3 spans 14 amino acids. Trimming pared 9 bases from V and 1 base from J, leaving 15 bases between. The germline CDR1 and CDR2 sequences are SGHAT and FQNNGV. The CDR3 sequence is CASSGTGPNTEAFF. CDR3 DNA sequence: TGTGCCAGTTCGGGAACAGGGCCGAACACTGAAGCTTTCTTT.

CDR3 in DNA: TGCGCCAGCAGCTTCGGGACAGGGAATGAAAAACTGTTTTTT. It translates to CASSFGTGNEKLFF. The V call is TRBV5-1, the J call TRBJ1-4; 9 bases fit TRBD1. The J segment lost 5 bases and the V segment lost 2 bases, leaving 1 base of the junction unmatched. The V gene's germline CDR1 is SGHRS and CDR2 YFSETQ. The CDR3 runs to 14 residues.